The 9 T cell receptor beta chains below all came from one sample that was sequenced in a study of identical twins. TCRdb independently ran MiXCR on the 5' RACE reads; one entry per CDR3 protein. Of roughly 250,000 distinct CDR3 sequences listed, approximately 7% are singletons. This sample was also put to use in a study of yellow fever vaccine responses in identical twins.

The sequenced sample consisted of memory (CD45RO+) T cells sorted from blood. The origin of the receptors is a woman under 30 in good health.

CDR3 residues: CASSLASVTETQYF. CDR3 nucleotides: TGTGCCAGCAGTTTGGCTAGTGTGACGGAGACCCAGTACTTC. This chain links TRBV12-3 or TRBV12-4 with TRBJ2-5; D unclear. The CDR3 length is 14 residues. V dropped 3 bases and J dropped 5 bases, with 13 bases sitting between them.

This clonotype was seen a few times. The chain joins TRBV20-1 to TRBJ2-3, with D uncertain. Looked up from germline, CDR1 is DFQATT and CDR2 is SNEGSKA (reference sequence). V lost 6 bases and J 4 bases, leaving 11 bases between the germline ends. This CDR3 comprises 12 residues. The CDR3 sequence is CSALTPPDTQYF. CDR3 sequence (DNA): TGCAGTGCGTTGACTCCGCCAGATACGCAGTATTTT.

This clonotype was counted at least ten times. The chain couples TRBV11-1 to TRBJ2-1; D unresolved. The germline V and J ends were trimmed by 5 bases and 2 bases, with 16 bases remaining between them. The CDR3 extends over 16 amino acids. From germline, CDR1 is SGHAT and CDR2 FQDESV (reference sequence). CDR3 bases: TGTGCCAGCAGCATTCGCATTGGGGTTGCCTACAATGAGCAGTTCTTC. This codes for CASSIRIGVAYNEQFF.

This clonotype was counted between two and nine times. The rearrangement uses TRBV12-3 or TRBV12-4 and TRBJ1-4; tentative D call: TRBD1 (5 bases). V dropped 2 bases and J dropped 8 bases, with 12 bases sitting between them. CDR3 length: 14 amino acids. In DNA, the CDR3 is TGTGCCAGCAGTTTACGTGGGGGAGGAGAAAAACTGTTTTTT. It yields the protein CASSLRGGGEKLFF.

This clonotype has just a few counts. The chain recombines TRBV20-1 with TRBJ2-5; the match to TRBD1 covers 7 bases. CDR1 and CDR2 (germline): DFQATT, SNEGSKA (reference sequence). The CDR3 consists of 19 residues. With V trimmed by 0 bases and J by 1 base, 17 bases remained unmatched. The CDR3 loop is CSARDQTKPQGTAQETQYF. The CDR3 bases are TGCAGTGCTAGAGACCAGACTAAGCCACAGGGGACGGCCCAAGAGACCCAGTACTTC.

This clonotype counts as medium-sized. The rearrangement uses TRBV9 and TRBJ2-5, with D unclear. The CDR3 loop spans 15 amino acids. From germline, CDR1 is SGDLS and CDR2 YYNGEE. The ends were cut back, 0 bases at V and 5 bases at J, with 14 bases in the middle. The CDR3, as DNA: TGTGCCAGCAGCGTAGAGGCAAAAAGTGGGGAGACCCAGTACTTC. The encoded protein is CASSVEAKSGETQYF.

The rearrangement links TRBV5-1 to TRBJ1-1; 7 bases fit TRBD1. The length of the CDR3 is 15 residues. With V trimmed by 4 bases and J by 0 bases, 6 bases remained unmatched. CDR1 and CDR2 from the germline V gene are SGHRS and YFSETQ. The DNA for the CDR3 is TGCGCCAGCAGCCCTGACAGGGTGATGAACACTGAAGCTTTCTTT. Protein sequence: CASSPDRVMNTEAFF.

This CDR3 reads CTFCLVVVVGKSTDTQYF. The CDR3 DNA is TGTACCTTCTGTTTAGTCGTCGTAGTGGGCAAAAGCACAGATACGCAGTATTTT. The rearrangement uses TRBV12-3 or TRBV12-4 and TRBJ2-3; D unclear. The CDR3 has 18 residues.

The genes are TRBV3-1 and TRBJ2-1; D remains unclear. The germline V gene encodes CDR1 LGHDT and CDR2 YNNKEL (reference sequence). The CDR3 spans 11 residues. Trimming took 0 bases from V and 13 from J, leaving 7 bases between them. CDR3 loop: CASSQDGPQFF. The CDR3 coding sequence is TGTGCCAGCAGCCAAGATGGACCCCAGTTCTTC.